This T cell receptor beta chain was retrieved from a study of radiation and T cells in renal cell carcinoma. The time point is: blood 4 weeks post-SBRT, at nephrectomy. Specified treatment: 15 Gy SBRT to primary tumor, nephrectomy 4 weeks later. Serial blood draws occurred at baseline and 2 and 4 weeks post-SBRT. Clones were read by immunoSEQ multiplex PCR, and TCRdb kept only the in-frame ones, dropping some. The table lists around 81,000 clones, approximately 86% of them singletons, with around 9.4% in the top ten. V was trimmed by 4 bases and J by 2 bases, leaving 8 bases between them. The length of the CDR3 is 13 residues. The germline gives CDR1 MGHRA, CDR2 YSYEKL.

This chain uses TRBV4-1 with TRBJ2-5; D is unresolved. The receptor's source is a man aged 45 to 65 with renal cell carcinoma. The material sequenced was blood, taken from a patient whose treatment included radiotherapy and nephrectomy. The CDR3 loop is CASSLAEQETQYF. The CDR3, as DNA: TGCGCCAGCAGCCTAGCAGAACAAGAGACCCAGTACTTC.